This passage covers 21 T cell receptor beta chains from one sample sequenced in a study of beta chain features in type 1 diabetes (dated by TCRdb to about 2018). Preparation of the library involved the immunoSEQ multiplex PCR assay. The entire amount of isolated RNA was reverse transcribed using the High Capacity cDNA Reverse Transcription Kit, so the sequenced TCRB transcripts were expressed ones. TCRdb limited this immuneACCESS table to in-frame rearrangements with V and J called. A share of clones is missing; checked studies link under half to unresolved V genes, and the rest is unexplained. The sample includes some 240,000 clones, with roughly 11% observed a single time. The ten top clones hold approximately 1.4% of the sample. Sequencing was carried out using central memory CD4+ T cells from blood. The receptors shown here come from a man aged 18 to 30 in good health.

This clone was seen a handful of times. Different DNA sequences within this sample yield the same CDR3. V usage is TRBV30 and J usage is TRBJ2-7; 7 bases fit TRBD1. The CDR3 has 12 amino acids. The J segment lost 3 bases and the V segment lost 5 bases, leaving 4 bases of the junction unmatched. Germline CDR1 is GTSNPN and CDR2 is SVGIG (reference sequence). The CDR3 is CAWDGDSYEQYF. DNA of the CDR3: TGTGCCTGGGATGGGGACAGCTACGAGCAGTACTTC.

The table lists this clone with a few counts. V and J are TRBV5-5 and TRBJ1-2; D remains unclear. V lost 3 bases and J 6 bases, leaving 12 bases between the germline ends. Germline V gene data show CDR1 as SGHKS and CDR2 as YYEKEE (reference sequence). CDR3 length: 13 residues. The CDR3 protein is CASSSNLGDGYTF. For the CDR3, the DNA is TGTGCCAGCAGCTCCAACCTGGGAGATGGCTACACCTTC.

This clone turned up a few times. V is TRBV19 and J is TRBJ2-2, with a tentative D call TRBD2 (5 bases). The V and J ends lost 6 bases and 1 base respectively, with 12 bases between them. Germline V gives CDR1 LNHDA, CDR2 SQIVND (reference sequence). This CDR3 spans 15 amino acids. The CDR3 bases are TGTGCCAGTAGCCTCCCCGCGGGGAACACCGGGGAGCTGTTTTTT. Its translation: CASSLPAGNTGELFF.

The chain uses TRBV18 and TRBJ1-1; 8 nucleotides match TRBD1. Germline V gene lookup returns CDR1 KGHSH and CDR2 LQKENI. The CDR3 is made up of 13 amino acids. Trimming cost V 3 bases and J 6 bases; bases outside gene matches: 3. The CDR3 DNA follows: TGTGCCAGCTCACCGAACAGGGGGTCTGAAGCTTTCTTT. Protein: CASSPNRGSEAFF.

The chain uses TRBV4-2 and TRBJ2-3; TRBD2 matches 10 bases. Germline V gives CDR1 LGHNA, CDR2 YNFKEQ. The J segment lost 5 bases and the V segment lost 5 bases, leaving 7 bases of the junction unmatched. The CDR3 consists of 15 residues. CDR3 coding DNA: TGTGCCAGCAGCGGCCTAGCGGGGGCCGAAGATACGCAGTATTTT. It is translated as CASSGLAGAEDTQYF.

The chain recombines TRBV5-4 with TRBJ2-7, with D possibly called TRBD1 or TRBD2 (7 bases each). The V gene lost 2 bases and the J gene lost 1 base, with 13 bases spanning the gap. CDR1 is SGHNT and CDR2 is YYREEE in the germline V gene (reference sequence). This CDR3 has 15 amino acids. The CDR3 nucleotides are TGTGCCAGCAGCTTACAGGGGCGGGAGTCCTACGAGCAGTACTTC. Residues: CASSLQGRESYEQYF.

This clone came up a few times. This chain joins TRBV11-2 and TRBJ2-2, with no clear D. From germline, CDR1 is SGHAT and CDR2 FQNNGV. This CDR3 is 16 amino acids long. V gave up 4 bases and J gave up 5 bases, with 17 bases separating them. CDR3 sequence reads: CASSSRLSRGTGELFF. CDR3 DNA: TGTGCCAGCAGCTCCAGACTCTCTCGTGGAACCGGGGAGCTGTTTTTT.

This clone has a count of ten or more. The V gene is TRBV5-4, the J gene TRBJ2-1, with D perhaps TRBD2 (5 bases). Per germline, CDR1 SGHNT and CDR2 YYREEE (reference sequence). V was clipped by 8 bases and J by 6 bases, with 15 bases between them. The CDR3 runs 13 residues. The CDR3 nucleotides read TGTGCCAGTCGGACTCCCGGCGGCAATGAGCAGTTCTTC. Its protein product is CASRTPGGNEQFF. The complete variable domain, with remaining parts taken from reference TRBV5-4 and TRBJ2-1, reads ETGVTQSPTHLIKTRGQQVTLRCSSQSGHNTVSWYQQALGQGPQFIFQYYREEENGRGNFPPRFSGLQFPNYSSELNVNALELDDSALYLCASRTPGGNEQFFGPGTRLTVL.

This clone has a count of ten or more. CDR3 in DNA: TGCAGCGTTAGCGGGAGAGGGGACCGTGAGCAGTTCTTC. This translates into CSVSGRGDREQFF. J is TRBJ2-1 and V is TRBV29-1, with 8 bases fitting TRBD2. Germline CDR1 is SQVTM and CDR2 is ANQGSEA. V was clipped by 5 bases and J by 9 bases; unmatched bases: 9. This CDR3 has 13 amino acids.

The rearrangement uses TRBV5-6 and TRBJ2-2; D is ambiguous. V dropped 2 bases and J dropped 5 bases, with 13 bases sitting between them. The CDR3 extends over 15 amino acids. The germline V gene has CDR1 SGHDT and CDR2 YYEEEE. CDR3 sequence reads: CASSFGLYRTGELFF. The CDR3 bases are TGTGCCAGCAGCTTCGGATTATATAGGACCGGGGAGCTGTTTTTT.

This clone showed up many times. The chain joins TRBV9 to TRBJ2-3, with 9 bases aligning to TRBD1. This CDR3 region has 15 residues. Trimming cost V 3 bases and J 3 bases; bases outside gene matches: 5. Germline V gives CDR1 SGDLS, CDR2 YYNGEE. CDR3 sequence reads: CASSGRDRVTDTQYF. CDR3 sequence (DNA): TGTGCCAGCAGCGGCCGGGACAGGGTAACAGATACGCAGTATTTT.

This clone came up a few times. The chain joins TRBV6-1 to TRBJ2-7; D is perhaps TRBD2 (6 bases). Trimming took 8 bases from V and 4 from J, leaving 15 bases between them. The germline V gene has CDR1 MNHNS and CDR2 SASEGT. The length of the CDR3 is 13 residues. In DNA form, the CDR3 reads TGTGCCAGCTGCATAGCGGTGGGGTACGAGCAGTACTTC. It specifies CASCIAVGYEQYF.

The rearrangement joins TRBV5-6 to TRBJ2-1; 7 bases align to TRBD1. With V trimmed by 2 bases and J by 8 bases, 10 bases remained unmatched. The CDR3 loop spans 15 amino acids. Per the germline V gene, CDR1 is SGHDT and CDR2 is YYEEEE. The CDR3 DNA follows: TGTGCCAGCAGCTTTCCAGGGGGTTCAATCGATGAGCAGTTCTTC. Translated, it gives CASSFPGGSIDEQFF.

This chain's CDR3 is CASSAYSNQPQHF. CDR3 DNA sequence: TGTGCCAGCAGTGCCTATAGCAATCAGCCCCAGCATTTT. The J gene is TRBJ1-5, the V gene TRBV6-6; no clear D. V lost 5 bases and J 0 bases, leaving 5 bases between the germline ends. Per germline, CDR1 MNHNY and CDR2 SVGAGI (reference sequence). The length of the CDR3 is 13 residues.

V and J are TRBV29-1 and TRBJ2-7; D assignment may be TRBD1 or TRBD2 (5 bases each). The length of the CDR3 is 12 residues. The germline V gene encodes CDR1 SQVTM and CDR2 ANQGSEA. Between the trimmed V and J ends, which lost 3 bases and 5 bases, there was a span of 11 bases. CDR3 coding DNA: TGCAGCGTTGAGTTGGGGACGGACGAGCAGTACTTC. Translated: CSVELGTDEQYF.

Many counts were recorded for this clone. The gene calls are TRBV25-1 and TRBJ2-3; a weak D match, TRBD2 (5 bases). V gave up 2 bases and J gave up 9 bases, with 12 bases separating them. The CDR3 has 13 amino acids. Germline-derived CDR1 and CDR2 are MGHDK and SYGVNS. The CDR3 DNA sequence: TGTGCCAGCAGTGAACCCACTAGTGGCACGCAGTATTTT. Amino acids: CASSEPTSGTQYF.

In this sample, this clone turned up a few times. The rearrangement links TRBV28 to TRBJ1-5; D is undetermined. CDR1 and CDR2 from the germline V gene are MDHEN and SYDVKM. The CDR3 is 16 amino acids. V lost 5 bases to trimming and J lost 0 bases, with 14 bases between them. This chain's CDR3 is CASSGVVGYSNQPQHF. The CDR3 DNA reads as TGTGCCAGCAGTGGGGTGGTGGGCTATAGCAATCAGCCCCAGCATTTT.

The rearrangement uses TRBV7-8 and TRBJ2-7; D tentatively fits TRBD1 or TRBD2 (6 bases each). This CDR3 spans 15 amino acids. Germline CDR1 SGHVS, CDR2 FQNEAQ. V gave up 6 bases and J gave up 4 bases, with 19 bases separating them. The CDR3: CASSVRGEPLYEQYF. CDR3 nucleotides: TGTGCCAGCAGTGTTAGGGGGGAGCCGTTATACGAGCAGTACTTC.

This clone showed up just a few times. The chain carries TRBV6-1 and TRBJ2-3; tentative D call: TRBD1 (5 bases). CDR3 length: 13 amino acids. CDR1 is MNHNS and CDR2 is SASEGT in the germline V gene. V was pared by 6 bases and J by 6 bases, with 13 bases between. DNA for the CDR3: TGTGCCAGCAGGTCCCAGGGAACGGATACGCAGTATTTT. Translated: CASRSQGTDTQYF.

This clone came up a few times. The same CDR3 can be traced to other DNA sequences in this sample. The chain joins TRBV29-1 to TRBJ2-1; TRBD2 might be the D (6 bases). V dropped 4 bases and J dropped 2 bases, with 12 bases sitting between them. The CDR3 contains 14 residues. From germline, CDR1 is SQVTM and CDR2 ANQGSEA. This CDR3 reads CSVARGATYNEQFF. Here the CDR3 DNA reads TGCAGCGTTGCGCGCGGGGCAACCTACAATGAGCAGTTCTTC.

This chain joins TRBV5-4 and TRBJ2-5; D may be TRBD1 (6 bases). Germline-derived CDR1 and CDR2 are SGHNT and YYREEE (reference sequence). This CDR3 region has 14 residues. The V gene lost 4 bases and the J gene lost 1 base, with 11 bases spanning the gap. The CDR3 DNA reads TGTGCCAGCAGCCACAGGGCCGTCCAAGAGACCCAGTACTTC. It is translated as CASSHRAVQETQYF.